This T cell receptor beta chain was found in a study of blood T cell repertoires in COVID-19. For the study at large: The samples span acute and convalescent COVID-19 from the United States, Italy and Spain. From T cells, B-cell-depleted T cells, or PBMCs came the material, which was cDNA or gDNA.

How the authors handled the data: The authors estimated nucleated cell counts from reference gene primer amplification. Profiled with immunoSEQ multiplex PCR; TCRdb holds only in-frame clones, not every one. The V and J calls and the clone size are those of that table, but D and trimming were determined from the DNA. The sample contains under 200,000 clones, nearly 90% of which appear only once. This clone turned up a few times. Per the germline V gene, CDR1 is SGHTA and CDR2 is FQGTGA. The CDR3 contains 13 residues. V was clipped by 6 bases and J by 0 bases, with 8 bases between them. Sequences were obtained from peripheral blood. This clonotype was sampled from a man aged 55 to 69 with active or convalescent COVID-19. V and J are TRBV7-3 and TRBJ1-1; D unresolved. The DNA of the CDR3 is TGTGCCAGCAGTGACTCCCTGAACACTGAAGCTTTCTTT. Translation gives CASSDSLNTEAFF.